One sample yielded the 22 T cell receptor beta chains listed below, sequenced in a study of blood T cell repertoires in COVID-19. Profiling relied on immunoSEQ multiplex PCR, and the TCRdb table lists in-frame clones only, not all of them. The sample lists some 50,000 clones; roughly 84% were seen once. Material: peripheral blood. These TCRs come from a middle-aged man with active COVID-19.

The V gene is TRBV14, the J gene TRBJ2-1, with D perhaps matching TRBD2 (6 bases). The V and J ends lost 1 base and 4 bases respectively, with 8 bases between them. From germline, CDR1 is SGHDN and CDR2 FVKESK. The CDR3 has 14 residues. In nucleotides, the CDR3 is TGTGCCAGCAGCCAAGTGGGACTTTACAATGAGCAGTTCTTC. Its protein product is CASSQVGLYNEQFF.

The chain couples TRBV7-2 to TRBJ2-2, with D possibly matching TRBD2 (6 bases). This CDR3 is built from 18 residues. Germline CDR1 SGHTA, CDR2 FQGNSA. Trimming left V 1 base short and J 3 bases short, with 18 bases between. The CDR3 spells CASSLEPGRTGDTGELFF. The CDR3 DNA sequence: TGTGCCAGCAGCTTAGAGCCGGGGAGGACGGGAGACACCGGGGAGCTGTTTTTT.

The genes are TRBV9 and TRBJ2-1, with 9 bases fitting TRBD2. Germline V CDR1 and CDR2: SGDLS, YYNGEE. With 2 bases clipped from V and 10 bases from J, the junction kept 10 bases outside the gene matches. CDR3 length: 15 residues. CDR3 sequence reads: CASSVNGGGAGEQFF. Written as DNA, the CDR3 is TGTGCCAGCAGCGTTAACGGCGGGGGGGCAGGGGAGCAGTTCTTC.

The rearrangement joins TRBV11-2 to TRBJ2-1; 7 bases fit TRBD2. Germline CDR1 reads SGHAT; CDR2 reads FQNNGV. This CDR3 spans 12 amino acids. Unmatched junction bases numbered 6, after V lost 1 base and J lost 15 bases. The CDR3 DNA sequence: TGTGCCAGCAGCTTAGGGACTAGGGAAAGGTTCTTC. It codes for CASSLGTRERFF. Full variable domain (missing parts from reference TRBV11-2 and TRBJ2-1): EAGVAQSPRYKIIEKRQSVAFWCNPISGHATLYWYQQILGQGPKLLIQFQNNGVVDDSQLPKDRFSAERLKGVDSTLKIQPAKLEDSAVYLCASSLGTRERFFGPGTRLTVL.

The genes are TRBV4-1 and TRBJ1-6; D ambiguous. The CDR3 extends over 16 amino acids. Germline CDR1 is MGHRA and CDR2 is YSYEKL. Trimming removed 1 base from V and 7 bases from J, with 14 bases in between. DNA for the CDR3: TGCGCCAGCAGCCAAGTTCGGGGAGTCGGAAATTCACCCCTCCACTTT. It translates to CASSQVRGVGNSPLHF.

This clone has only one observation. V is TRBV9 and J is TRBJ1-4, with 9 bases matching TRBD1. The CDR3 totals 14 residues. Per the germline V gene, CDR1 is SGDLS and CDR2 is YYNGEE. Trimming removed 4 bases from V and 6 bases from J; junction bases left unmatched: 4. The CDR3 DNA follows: TGTGCCAGCAGCACCCGGACAGGGGATGAAAAACTGTTTTTT. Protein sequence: CASSTRTGDEKLFF.

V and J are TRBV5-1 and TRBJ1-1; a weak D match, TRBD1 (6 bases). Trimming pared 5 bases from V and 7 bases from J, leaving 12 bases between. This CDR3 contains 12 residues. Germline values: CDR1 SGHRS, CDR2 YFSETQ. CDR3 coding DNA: TGCGCCAGCAGACGGGGGGCAGGTGAAGCTTTCTTT. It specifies CASRRGAGEAFF.

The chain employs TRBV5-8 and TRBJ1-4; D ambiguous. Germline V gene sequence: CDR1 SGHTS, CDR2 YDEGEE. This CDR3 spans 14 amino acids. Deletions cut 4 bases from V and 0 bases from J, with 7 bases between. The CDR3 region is CASSTEATNEKLFF. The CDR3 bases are TGTGCCAGCAGCACTGAAGCAACTAATGAAAAACTGTTTTTT.

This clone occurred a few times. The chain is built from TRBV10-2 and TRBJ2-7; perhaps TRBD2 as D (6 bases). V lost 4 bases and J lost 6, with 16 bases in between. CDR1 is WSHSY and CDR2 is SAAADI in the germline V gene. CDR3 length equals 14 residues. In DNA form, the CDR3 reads TGCGCCAGCAGTGGGGCCCCGGAGGGGAGCGAGCAGTACTTC. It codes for CASSGAPEGSEQYF.

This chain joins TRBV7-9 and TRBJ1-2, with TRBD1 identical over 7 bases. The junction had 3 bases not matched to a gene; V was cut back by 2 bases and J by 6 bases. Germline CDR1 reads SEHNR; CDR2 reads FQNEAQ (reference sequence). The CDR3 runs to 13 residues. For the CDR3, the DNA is TGTGCCAGCAGCTTACAGGGGACAGATGGCTACACCTTC. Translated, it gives CASSLQGTDGYTF.

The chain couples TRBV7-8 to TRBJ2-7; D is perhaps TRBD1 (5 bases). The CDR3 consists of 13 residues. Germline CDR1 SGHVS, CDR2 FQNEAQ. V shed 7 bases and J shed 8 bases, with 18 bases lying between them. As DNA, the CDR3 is TGTGCCAGCACTCGTAGGGAAAGGGGCCAGCAGTACTTC. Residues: CASTRRERGQQYF.

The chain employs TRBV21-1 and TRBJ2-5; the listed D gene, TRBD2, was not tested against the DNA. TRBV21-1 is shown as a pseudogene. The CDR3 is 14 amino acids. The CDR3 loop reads CASSTLAGGGTQYF. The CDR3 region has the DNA TGTGCCAGCAGCACTTTAGCGGGCGGGGGGACCCAGTACTTC.

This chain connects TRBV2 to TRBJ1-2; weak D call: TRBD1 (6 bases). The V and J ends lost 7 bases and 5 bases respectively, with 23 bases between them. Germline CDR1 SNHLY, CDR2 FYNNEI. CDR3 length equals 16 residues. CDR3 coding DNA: TGTGCCAGCACCTCAGGGGCAGGCTGGTCTTTGTATGGCTACACCTTC. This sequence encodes CASTSGAGWSLYGYTF.

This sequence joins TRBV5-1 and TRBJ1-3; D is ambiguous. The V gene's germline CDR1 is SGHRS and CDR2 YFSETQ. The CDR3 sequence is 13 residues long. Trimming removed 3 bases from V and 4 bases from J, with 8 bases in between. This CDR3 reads CASSSGLGNTIYF. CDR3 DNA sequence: TGCGCCAGCAGCTCTGGACTGGGAAACACCATATATTTT. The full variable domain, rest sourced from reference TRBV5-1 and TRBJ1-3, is KAGVTQTPRYLIKTRGQQVTLSCSPISGHRSVSWYQQTPGQGLQFLFEYFSETQRNKGNFPGRFSGRQFSNSRSEMNVSTLELGDSALYLCASSSGLGNTIYFGEGSWLTVV.

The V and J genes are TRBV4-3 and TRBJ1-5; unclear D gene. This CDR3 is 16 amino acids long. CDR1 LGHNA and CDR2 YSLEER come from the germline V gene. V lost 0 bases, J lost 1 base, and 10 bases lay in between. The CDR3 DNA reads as TGCGCCAGCAGCCAAGATTTATTGGGCAGCAATCAGCCCCAGCATTTT. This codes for CASSQDLLGSNQPQHF.

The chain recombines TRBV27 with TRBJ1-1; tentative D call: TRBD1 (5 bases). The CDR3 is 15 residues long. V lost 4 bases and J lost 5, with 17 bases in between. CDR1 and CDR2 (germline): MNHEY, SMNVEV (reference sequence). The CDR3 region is CASSSPGNGGTEAFF. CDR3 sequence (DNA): TGTGCCAGCAGTTCCCCGGGGAATGGGGGGACTGAAGCTTTCTTT.

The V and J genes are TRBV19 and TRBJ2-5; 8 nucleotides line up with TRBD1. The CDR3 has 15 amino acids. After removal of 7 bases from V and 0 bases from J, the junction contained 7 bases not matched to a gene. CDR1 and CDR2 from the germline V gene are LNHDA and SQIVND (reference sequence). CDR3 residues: CASTRATGDQETQYF. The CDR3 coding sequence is TGTGCCAGTACCCGCGCGACAGGGGACCAAGAGACCCAGTACTTC. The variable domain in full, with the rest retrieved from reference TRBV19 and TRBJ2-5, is DGGITQSPKYLFRKEGQNVTLSCEQNLNHDAMYWYRQDPGQGLRLIYYSQIVNDFQKGDIAEGYSVSREKKESFPLTVTSAQKNPTAFYLCASTRATGDQETQYFGPGTRLLVL.

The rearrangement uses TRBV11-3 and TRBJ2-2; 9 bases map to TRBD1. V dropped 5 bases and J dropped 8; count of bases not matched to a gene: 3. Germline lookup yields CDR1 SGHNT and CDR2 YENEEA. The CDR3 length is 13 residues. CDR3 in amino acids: CASSRTGVGELFF. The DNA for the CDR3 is TGTGCCAGCAGCCGGACAGGGGTTGGGGAGCTGTTTTTT.

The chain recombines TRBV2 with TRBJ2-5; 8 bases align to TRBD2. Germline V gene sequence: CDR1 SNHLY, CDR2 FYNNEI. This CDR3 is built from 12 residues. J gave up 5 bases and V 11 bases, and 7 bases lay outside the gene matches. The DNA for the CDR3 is TGTGCCGTGCGGGGGGCCGGGGAGACCCAGTACTTC. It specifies CAVRGAGETQYF.

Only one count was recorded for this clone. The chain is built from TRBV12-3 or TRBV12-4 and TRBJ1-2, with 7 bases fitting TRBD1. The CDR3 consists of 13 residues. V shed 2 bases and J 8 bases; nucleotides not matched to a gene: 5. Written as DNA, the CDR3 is TGTGCCAGCAGTTTATCAGGGGGGCTCGGCTACACCTTC. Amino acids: CASSLSGGLGYTF.

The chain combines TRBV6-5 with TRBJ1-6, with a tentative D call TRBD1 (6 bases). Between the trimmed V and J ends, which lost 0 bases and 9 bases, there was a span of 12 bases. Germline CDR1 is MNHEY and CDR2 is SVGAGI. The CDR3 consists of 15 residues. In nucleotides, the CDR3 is TGTGCCAGCAGTTACTCGAAGGGGGTTCGTTCACCCCTCCACTTT. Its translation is CASSYSKGVRSPLHF.

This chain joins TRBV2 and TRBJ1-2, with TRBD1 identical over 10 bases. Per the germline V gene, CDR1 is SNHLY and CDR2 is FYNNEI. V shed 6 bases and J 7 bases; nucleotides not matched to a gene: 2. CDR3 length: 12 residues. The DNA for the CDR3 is TGTGCCAGCAGCAGGGACAGGGGTGGCTACACCTTC. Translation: CASSRDRGGYTF.